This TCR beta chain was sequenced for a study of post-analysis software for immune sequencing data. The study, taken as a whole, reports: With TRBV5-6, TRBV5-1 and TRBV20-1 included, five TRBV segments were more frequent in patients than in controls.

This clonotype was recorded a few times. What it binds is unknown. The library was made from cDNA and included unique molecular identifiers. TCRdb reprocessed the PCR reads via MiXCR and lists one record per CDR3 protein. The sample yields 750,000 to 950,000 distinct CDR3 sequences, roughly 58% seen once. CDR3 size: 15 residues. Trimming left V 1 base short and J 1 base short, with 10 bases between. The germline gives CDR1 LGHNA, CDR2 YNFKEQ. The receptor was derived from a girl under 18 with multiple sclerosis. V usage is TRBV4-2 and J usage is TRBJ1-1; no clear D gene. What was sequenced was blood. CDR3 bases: TGTGCCAGCAGCCAAGTTGGGCTGGAGAACACTGAAGCTTTCTTT. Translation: CASSQVGLENTEAFF.